This TCR beta chain was captured in a study of T cell changes during pregnancy in multiple sclerosis. This CDR3 spans 14 amino acids. V gave up 6 bases and J gave up 6 bases, with 17 bases separating them. CDR1 SGHTA and CDR2 FQGNSA come from the germline V gene. Libraries were prepared by immunoSEQ multiplex PCR; TCRdb keeps only in-frame clonotypes and omits some of them. Counted here are more than 35,000 clones, 90% occurring once; the ten biggest clones make up approximately 0.39%. The input for sequencing was CD4+ T cells from peripheral blood mononuclear cells, taken in the second trimester of pregnancy. This TCR came from a female donor with multiple sclerosis, enrolled in a pregnancy study. The chain has TRBV7-2 and TRBJ1-2; a weak D match, TRBD1 (5 bases). CDR3 DNA sequence: TGTGCCAGCAGGGGGAACGGGGGTAGCCATGGCTACACCTTC. Amino acids: CASRGNGGSHGYTF.